This record looks at one T cell receptor beta chain sequence and its context. As yet, its antigen is unknown. Unique molecular identifiers were incorporated when the TCRbeta library was constructed. TCRdb redid the calling of the PCR reads with MiXCR, one entry per CDR3 protein. The sample records 610,000 or so distinct CDR3 sequences, roughly 27% being singletons. The entry originates in a study of T-cell reconstitution after alpha-beta-depleted transplantation in children. Study-level findings and limits: At around two months after transplant, the alpha-beta T cells were reportedly derived from several hundred expanded clones that came from non-depleted graft cells.

The CDR3 is 14 residues long. V dropped 4 bases and J dropped 6 bases, with 14 bases sitting between them. Germline CDR1 SGHKS, CDR2 YYEKEE (reference sequence). This chain joins TRBV5-5 and TRBJ2-1, with D possibly TRBD2 on 5 matching bases. The starting material was PBMCs, obtained before TCRalphabeta/CD19-depleted stem cell transplant. The receptor was isolated from a boy under two years old with Wiskott-Aldrich syndrome, due to receive a stem cell transplant. CDR3 protein: CASSQRANFNEQFF. The CDR3 bases are TGTGCCAGCAGCCAGAGGGCTAACTTCAATGAGCAGTTCTTC.